The following is a T cell receptor (beta chain) sequence with its context. These data come from a study of blood T cell repertoires in COVID-19. Study context: The cDNA or gDNA used as material had been derived from T cells, B-cell-depleted T cells, or PBMCs.

Clones were sequenced by immunoSEQ multiplex PCR, and TCRdb holds only the in-frame ones, with some missing. Of around 300,000 clones in the sample, over 70% were seen once. The CDR3 runs 13 residues. Per the germline V gene, CDR1 is MNHEY and CDR2 is SVGAGI. V was cut by 4 bases and J by 8 bases, with 14 bases left in between. The receptor was isolated from a man aged 25-45 years with active or convalescent COVID-19. V and J are TRBV6-5 and TRBJ1-1; D perhaps matches TRBD1 (5 bases). Source material: peripheral blood. In DNA form, the CDR3 reads TGTGCCAGCAGTTTCCCGGGGGGGAGAGAAGCTTTCTTT. It encodes CASSFPGGREAFF.